These 8 T cell receptor beta chains share one sample of origin, sequenced in a study of Ad26.COV2.S vaccination and SARS-CoV-2 variants. Libraries were prepared by immunoSEQ multiplex PCR; TCRdb keeps only in-frame clonotypes and omits some of them. The repertoire consists of about 480,000 clones, with roughly 85% occurring once and the leading ten covering roughly 13%. As to treatment: roughly 20 received Ad26.COV2.S at low or high dose, single or two shots; 5 received placebo; per-sample allocation not given. After the first vaccine or placebo injection, samples were drawn on day 63. The sequenced sample was peripheral blood, obtained in a trial of Ad26.COV2.S vaccine versus placebo. Every receptor here comes from a person aged 18-60 years who received the Ad26.COV2.S COVID-19 vaccine or a placebo.

The chain has TRBV9 and TRBJ1-2; D gene ambiguous. This CDR3 has 15 residues. Trimming pared 0 bases from V and 4 bases from J, leaving 13 bases between. Germline V gives CDR1 SGDLS, CDR2 YYNGEE. This CDR3 reads CASSVGSATLYGYTF. In DNA, the CDR3 is TGTGCCAGCAGCGTAGGATCGGCGACGCTCTATGGCTACACCTTC.

The V gene is TRBV19, the J gene TRBJ2-7, with a possible D match to TRBD2 (5 bases). The CDR3 consists of 12 residues. V shed 3 bases and J shed 5 bases, with 8 bases lying between them. The germline gives CDR1 LNHDA, CDR2 SQIVND (reference sequence). The CDR3 coding sequence is TGTGCCAGTAGTATGTCGGGAAACGAGCAGTACTTC. This translates into CASSMSGNEQYF.

This chain connects TRBV24-1 to TRBJ2-5; D not resolved. There are 11 residues in the CDR3. Germline V gene data show CDR1 as KGHDR and CDR2 as SFDVKD. Between the trimmed V and J ends, which lost 3 bases and 5 bases, there was a span of 3 bases. The CDR3 DNA sequence: TGTGCCACCAGTGATGCCGAGACCCAGTACTTC. Residues: CATSDAETQYF.

The table lists this clone with a few counts. The chain couples TRBV9 to TRBJ2-7, with 7 positions matching TRBD1. Germline values: CDR1 SGDLS, CDR2 YYNGEE. The CDR3 totals 14 residues. J was trimmed by 5 bases and V by 0 bases; bases with no gene match: 5. The CDR3 sequence is CASSVAGTDDEQYF. The CDR3 nucleotides read TGTGCCAGCAGCGTAGCTGGGACAGACGACGAGCAGTACTTC. The complete variable domain, with remaining parts taken from reference TRBV9 and TRBJ2-7, reads DSGVTQTPKHLITATGQRVTLRCSPRSGDLSVYWYQQSLDQGLQFLIQYYNGEERAKGNILERFSAQQFPDLHSELNLSSLELGDSALYFCASSVAGTDDEQYFGPGTRLTVT.

The V and J genes are TRBV6-5 and TRBJ2-7; TRBD2 aligns across 10 bases. This CDR3 region has 16 residues. V lost 0 bases, J lost 5 bases, and 7 bases stayed unmatched. CDR1 is MNHEY, CDR2 SVGAGI, per germline. The CDR3 loop reads CASSYSIGTSADEQYF. The CDR3 nucleotides are TGTGCCAGCAGTTACTCGATAGGGACTAGCGCCGACGAGCAGTACTTC.

The CDR3 loop reads CASSFLAVSSSYEQYF. The DNA of the CDR3 is TGTGCCAGCAGCTTTTTAGCGGTGTCGAGCTCCTACGAGCAGTACTTC. The chain couples TRBV7-8 to TRBJ2-7; D possibly corresponds to TRBD2 (6 bases). The length of the CDR3 is 16 residues. V lost 3 bases to trimming and J lost 0 bases, with 15 bases between them. The V gene's germline CDR1 is SGHVS and CDR2 FQNEAQ.

This chain joins TRBV19 and TRBJ2-1; D possibly corresponds to TRBD1 (6 bases). The CDR3 covers 15 residues. V was pared by 5 bases and J by 4 bases, with 15 bases between. Germline V lookup: CDR1 LNHDA, CDR2 SQIVND (reference sequence). The CDR3 sequence: CASSSGVSSYNEQFF. The CDR3 coding sequence is TGTGCCAGTAGTTCAGGGGTATCCTCTTACAATGAGCAGTTCTTC.

The chain is built from TRBV15 and TRBJ1-5; TRBD1 is a possible D gene (5 bases). The CDR3 loop spans 15 amino acids. The germline V gene has CDR1 LNHNV and CDR2 YYDKDF (reference sequence). Trimming pared 0 bases from V and 8 bases from J, leaving 14 bases between. CDR3 protein: CATSRERTPREPQHF. CDR3 coding DNA: TGTGCCACCAGCAGAGAGAGGACACCACGAGAGCCCCAGCATTTT.